One and the same sample provided the 17 T cell receptor beta chains below, sequenced in a study of blood T cell repertoires in COVID-19 (TCRdb year 2020). Library preparation was by the immunoSEQ multiplex PCR assay. Here the immuneACCESS table is served through TCRdb, limited to in-frame sequences with V and J called. Missing clones are a known gap in these copies; in checked studies unresolved V genes cover under half, and the rest lacks a known reason. The sample contains approximately 250,000 clones, approximately 86% of them found a single time. Over 10% of the sample lies in the top ten. Material: peripheral blood. Every receptor here comes from a woman in her 70s with COVID-19, enrolled during active disease.

V is TRBV27 and J is TRBJ2-2; 8 bases are shared with TRBD2. Trimming at V came to 7 bases and at J to 4 bases, leaving 11 bases not matched to a gene. This CDR3 has 16 residues. Germline assignment: CDR1 MNHEY and CDR2 SMNVEV (reference sequence). CDR3: CASTLVAGGVTGELFF. DNA of the CDR3: TGTGCCAGCACTCTAGTGGCGGGGGGTGTCACCGGGGAGCTGTTTTTT.

The rearrangement joins TRBV6-5 to TRBJ1-2; D is perhaps TRBD1 (6 bases). The CDR3 has 15 residues. CDR1 and CDR2 (germline): MNHEY, SVGAGI. V dropped 0 bases and J dropped 8 bases, with 16 bases sitting between them. This CDR3 is CASSYSLGRGYGYTF. CDR3 coding DNA: TGTGCCAGCAGTTACTCGTTGGGCAGGGGCTACGGCTACACCTTC.

The rearrangement uses TRBV5-1 and TRBJ1-5, with 7 bases fitting TRBD1. In germline, CDR1 is SGHRS, CDR2 YFSETQ. Trimming cost V 2 bases and J 7 bases; bases outside gene matches: 3. The CDR3 loop spans 13 amino acids. The CDR3 region is CASSFRTGQPQHF. In DNA form, the CDR3 reads TGCGCCAGCAGCTTCCGGACAGGCCAGCCCCAGCATTTT.

This clone was counted between two and nine times. The chain carries TRBV28 and TRBJ2-6; D remains ambiguous. Trimming shortened V by 6 bases and J by 4 bases, and 13 bases separated the two germline ends. CDR1 and CDR2 (germline): MDHEN, SYDVKM. The CDR3 has 15 residues. As DNA, the CDR3 is TGTGCCAGCAGCCCCACTTTACCCGGGGCCAACGTCCTGACTTTC. Translation: CASSPTLPGANVLTF.

This rearrangement joins TRBV5-1 to TRBJ1-1; no clear D gene. Trimming took 0 bases from V and 4 from J, leaving 10 bases between them. CDR1 is SGHRS, CDR2 YFSETQ, per germline. The length of the CDR3 is 14 residues. The CDR3 DNA reads as TGCGCCAGCAGCTTGGGTCGGGGAGTCACTGAAGCTTTCTTT. It codes for CASSLGRGVTEAFF.

The rearrangement joins TRBV24-1 to TRBJ1-2; maybe TRBD1 (5 bases). Germline V gene sequence: CDR1 KGHDR, CDR2 SFDVKD. The CDR3 runs 13 residues. V was cut by 2 bases and J by 8 bases, with 11 bases left in between. This chain's CDR3 is CATSDSTEVGYTF. DNA for the CDR3: TGTGCCACCAGTGATTCGACAGAGGTGGGCTACACCTTC.

This chain links TRBV30 with TRBJ1-2; D call uncertain. Germline V CDR1 and CDR2: GTSNPN, SVGIG (reference sequence). The length of the CDR3 is 13 residues. Trimming took off 5 bases at V and 2 bases at J, with 12 bases between the two ends. The CDR3 spells CAWGTQINYGYTF. CDR3 nucleotides: TGTGCCTGGGGAACACAGATAAACTATGGCTACACCTTC. The full variable domain, in which reference TRBV30 and TRBJ1-2 provide the parts outside the CDR3, is SQTIHQWPATLVQPVGSPLSLECTVEGTSNPNLYWYRQAAGRGLQLLFYSVGIGQISSEVPQNLSASRPQDRQFILSSKKLLLSDSGFYLCAWGTQINYGYTFGSGTRLTVV.

Turning to this clone: The same CDR3 also results from other DNA sequences found in this sample. V gene TRBV28 combines with J gene TRBJ1-2; perhaps TRBD1 as D (6 bases). The V and J ends lost 2 bases and 2 bases respectively, with 9 bases between them. The CDR3 length is 14 residues. The germline V gene encodes CDR1 MDHEN and CDR2 SYDVKM. CDR3 nucleotides: TGTGCCAGCAGTTTAGTGCAGGGGAACTATGGCTACACCTTC. Protein sequence: CASSLVQGNYGYTF.

CDR3 nucleotide sequence: TGTGCCAGCAGTTACTCGTCCCCTCCGACAGGGGATGGCTACACCTTC. As protein: CASSYSSPPTGDGYTF. This chain uses TRBV6-5 with TRBJ1-2; 8 positions agree with TRBD1. The CDR3 totals 16 residues. V shed 0 bases, J shed 6 bases, and the junction held 9 bases outside the gene matches. Germline-derived CDR1 and CDR2 are MNHEY and SVGAGI.

V and J are TRBV27 and TRBJ2-7, with 8 bases that match TRBD2. The trim removed 5 bases at V and 2 bases at J, leaving 11 bases unmatched. The CDR3 spans 16 residues. Germline CDR1 is MNHEY and CDR2 is SMNVEV (reference sequence). The CDR3 sequence is CASSPGLAGSPYEQYF. The DNA of the CDR3 is TGTGCCAGCAGTCCCGGACTAGCAGGGAGCCCCTACGAGCAGTACTTC.

This rearrangement joins TRBV19 to TRBJ2-1, with 7 bases that match TRBD2. This CDR3 has 14 residues. The germline V gene encodes CDR1 LNHDA and CDR2 SQIVND (reference sequence). V lost 6 bases to trimming and J lost 8 bases; unmatched junction nucleotides: 10. DNA of the CDR3: TGTGCCAGTAGCCCTCACCCGGGGGGAGATGAGCAGTTCTTC. Amino acid sequence: CASSPHPGGDEQFF.

This chain uses TRBV29-1 with TRBJ1-1; 7 bases fit TRBD1. The germline V gene encodes CDR1 SQVTM and CDR2 ANQGSEA. Unmatched junction bases numbered 3, after V lost 8 bases and J lost 0 bases. The CDR3 is 12 residues long. CDR3 DNA sequence: TGCAGCCCACAGGGGCTGAACACTGAAGCTTTCTTT. Its protein product is CSPQGLNTEAFF.

This chain uses TRBV6-6 with TRBJ2-3; 11 nucleotides line up with TRBD2. Germline V lookup: CDR1 MNHNY, CDR2 SVGAGI (reference sequence). The V and J ends lost 2 bases and 4 bases, in that order; junction bases with no gene match: 2. The CDR3 is 15 residues long. This chain's CDR3 is CASSYGGLAADTQYF. Here the CDR3 DNA reads TGTGCCAGCAGTTACGGGGGACTAGCGGCAGATACGCAGTATTTT.

The genes are TRBV28 and TRBJ2-1; 12 bases match TRBD2. J gave up 9 bases and V 6 bases, and 9 bases lay outside the gene matches. The CDR3 is 15 residues long. Per germline, CDR1 MDHEN and CDR2 SYDVKM. In DNA form, the CDR3 reads TGTGCCAGCAGCCTAGCGGGGGGGCGAAGCGGTGAGCAGTTCTTC. Protein sequence: CASSLAGGRSGEQFF.

The CDR3 DNA sequence: TGTGCCAGCAGCGACCAAGAGACCCAGTACTTC. Its protein is CASSDQETQYF. The chain recombines TRBV2 with TRBJ2-5, with D unclear. Per germline, CDR1 SNHLY and CDR2 FYNNEI. This CDR3 has 11 residues. V was clipped by 6 bases and J by 0 bases, with 2 bases between them.

The chain is built from TRBV28 and TRBJ2-7; TRBD1 agrees at 9 bases. CDR1 MDHEN and CDR2 SYDVKM come from the germline V gene. V dropped 8 bases and J dropped 2; count of bases not matched to a gene: 7. The CDR3 loop spans 14 amino acids. CDR3 residues: CASREQGAAYEQYF. In nucleotides, the CDR3 is TGTGCCAGCCGGGAACAGGGGGCAGCCTACGAGCAGTACTTC.

The chain couples TRBV23-1 to TRBJ1-5, with D possibly TRBD1 on 5 matching bases. TRBV23-1 is marked as an open reading frame, function uncertain. Trimming took off 2 bases at V and 0 bases at J, with 11 bases between the two ends. The CDR3 is made up of 16 amino acids. CDR3 amino acids: CASSQADRDSNQPQHF. CDR3 nucleotides: TGCGCCAGCAGTCAAGCTGACAGAGATAGCAATCAGCCCCAGCATTTT.